These 12 T cell receptor beta chains were all obtained from the same sample, sequenced in a study of T cell responses to AZD1222 COVID-19 vaccine. The data were produced by immunoSEQ multiplex PCR, yet TCRdb's version contains in-frame clones alone and is incomplete. The repertoire holds some 190,000 clones, with roughly nine tenths as singletons. Sequencing used peripheral blood, obtained on day 0 of AZD1222 vaccination. Source of these receptors: an adult in good health.

V usage is TRBV4-1 and J usage is TRBJ2-5; the D gene is possibly TRBD1 (6 bases). The germline V and J ends were trimmed by 1 base and 4 bases, with 16 bases remaining between them. Germline CDR1 MGHRA, CDR2 YSYEKL. The CDR3 has 16 amino acids. The CDR3 loop is CASSQVGRGTRETQYF. The CDR3 coding sequence is TGCGCCAGCAGCCAAGTCGGCAGGGGAACTCGAGAGACCCAGTACTTC.

In DNA form, the CDR3 reads TGTGCCAGCAGCAACGGACTAGTTGGTAACAATGAGCAGTTCTTC. This gives the protein CASSNGLVGNNEQFF. The V gene is TRBV13, the J gene TRBJ2-1; 7 bases line up with TRBD2. This CDR3 spans 15 amino acids. CDR1 and CDR2 (germline): PRHDT, FYEKMQ (reference sequence). Trimming at V came to 5 bases and at J to 5 bases, leaving 9 bases not matched to a gene.

The chain uses TRBV10-2 and TRBJ2-2; TRBD1 agrees at 7 bases. Germline CDR1 is WSHSY and CDR2 is SAAADI. The CDR3 covers 17 residues. Unmatched junction bases numbered 10, after V lost 1 base and J lost 5 bases. CDR3: CASSEWMRGRGTGELFF. DNA for the CDR3: TGCGCCAGCAGTGAGTGGATGAGGGGGCGCGGTACCGGGGAGCTGTTTTTT.

The chain carries TRBV5-4 and TRBJ2-1; the D gene is possibly TRBD1 (6 bases). Germline CDR1 is SGHNT and CDR2 is YYREEE (reference sequence). Trimming pared 4 bases from V and 0 bases from J, leaving 14 bases between. This CDR3 is 16 amino acids long. In DNA, the CDR3 is TGTGCCAGCAGCCGTCGGGAAGGGGGCTCCTACAATGAGCAGTTCTTC. Translation: CASSRREGGSYNEQFF. Variable domain in full (rest from reference TRBV5-4 and TRBJ2-1): ETGVTQSPTHLIKTRGQQVTLRCSSQSGHNTVSWYQQALGQGPQFIFQYYREEENGRGNFPPRFSGLQFPNYSSELNVNALELDDSALYLCASSRREGGSYNEQFFGPGTRLTVL.

The chain carries TRBV25-1 and TRBJ2-7; tentative D call: TRBD1 (5 bases). Trimming stripped 4 bases from V and 3 bases from J, with 16 bases between. Germline values: CDR1 MGHDK, CDR2 SYGVNS. This CDR3 has 15 residues. CDR3 sequence: CASSVGSGPNYEQYV. As DNA, the CDR3 is TGTGCCAGCAGTGTGGGTTCAGGGCCCAACTACGAGCAGTACGTC.

V gene TRBV19 combines with J gene TRBJ2-6, with 8 positions matching TRBD2. This CDR3 is 16 amino acids long. The germline V gene has CDR1 LNHDA and CDR2 SQIVND (reference sequence). J gave up 0 bases and V 3 bases, and 1 base lay outside the gene matches. The CDR3 loop reads CASSISGSSGANVLTF. CDR3 DNA sequence: TGTGCCAGTAGTATCAGCGGGAGCTCTGGGGCCAACGTCCTGACTTTC.

The V and J genes are TRBV10-3 and TRBJ2-2, with D maybe TRBD1 (6 bases). V lost 3 bases and J lost 9, with 11 bases in between. The CDR3 spans 13 residues. The germline CDR1 and CDR2 sequences are ENHRY and SYGVKD. The CDR3 reads CAISEGGDRELFF. In nucleotides, the CDR3 is TGTGCCATCAGTGAAGGGGGTGATAGGGAGCTGTTTTTT.

The chain recombines TRBV5-1 with TRBJ2-3; TRBD1 might be the D (6 bases). V was clipped by 5 bases and J by 3 bases, with 10 bases between them. The CDR3 is made up of 13 amino acids. Germline CDR1 reads SGHRS; CDR2 reads YFSETQ. CDR3: CASRQGGTDTQYF. The CDR3 DNA reads TGCGCCAGCAGACAGGGTGGGACAGATACGCAGTATTTT.

The genes are TRBV5-1 and TRBJ2-5; 9 nucleotides line up with TRBD2. This CDR3 contains 14 residues. Trimming took 7 bases from V and 1 from J; bases not matched to a gene: 5. Germline V CDR1 and CDR2: SGHRS, YFSETQ. Here the CDR3 DNA reads TGCGCCAGCCAGAGGCGGGGGGGCCAAGAGACCCAGTACTTC. It yields the protein CASQRRGGQETQYF.

The rearrangement joins TRBV6-6 to TRBJ1-1, with 7 bases identical to TRBD1. Germline CDR1 is MNHNY and CDR2 is SVGAGI (reference sequence). The CDR3 is 15 amino acids. The trim removed 5 bases at V and 5 bases at J, leaving 11 bases unmatched. The CDR3 nucleotides read TGTGCCAGCAGTACGGGGACAGCTTTTGGGACTGAAGCTTTCTTT. Translating gives CASSTGTAFGTEAFF.

The chain carries TRBV9 and TRBJ1-5, with TRBD1 matching 7 bases. The CDR3 contains 15 residues. Germline-derived CDR1 and CDR2 are SGDLS and YYNGEE. J lost 4 bases, V lost 3 bases, and 7 bases had no gene match. Here the CDR3 reads CASSETGRFNQPQHF. The CDR3, as DNA: TGTGCCAGCAGCGAGACAGGGAGGTTTAATCAGCCCCAGCATTTT.

The rearrangement joins TRBV19 to TRBJ1-6; no definite D call. CDR1 LNHDA and CDR2 SQIVND come from the germline V gene (reference sequence). V lost 5 bases, J lost 3 bases, and 14 bases lay in between. The CDR3 is 16 amino acids. CDR3 bases: TGTGCCAGTAGTGGCGGGAGTCCTTACTATAATTCACCCCTCCACTTT. It translates to CASSGGSPYYNSPLHF.